This T cell receptor beta chain was observed in a study of CD8 T cells in ankylosing spondylitis. For TCR beta, libraries came from quantitative 5'-RACE with molecular barcodes. TCRdb re-called the 5' RACE reads with MiXCR, one entry per CDR3 protein. The sample holds some 240,000 distinct CDR3 sequences; 8.6% are singletons and the top ten take around 7%. Study conclusions and caveats: Earlier work had already found some motif variants in reactive arthritis synovial fluid and blood. Disease-linked clones proved CD8+ and comparatively uncommon in peripheral blood. A motif of fewer than ten highly homologous TCR beta variants was seen as apparently characteristic of ankylosing spondylitis blood.

About this clonotype itself: Its cognate antigen is unknown.

The CDR3 has 13 amino acids. Trimming removed 4 bases at V and 3 bases at J, with 7 bases between. The source is a male donor with ankylosing spondylitis or in good health (not recorded which). Sequencing was carried out using blood, either unsorted or a sorted T cell fraction (not recorded which). This chain joins TRBV12-3 or TRBV12-4 and TRBJ1-5; weak D call: TRBD1 (5 bases). DNA of the CDR3: TGTGCCAGCAGTTGGGGGGTCAATCAGCCCCAGCATTTT. Residues: CASSWGVNQPQHF.